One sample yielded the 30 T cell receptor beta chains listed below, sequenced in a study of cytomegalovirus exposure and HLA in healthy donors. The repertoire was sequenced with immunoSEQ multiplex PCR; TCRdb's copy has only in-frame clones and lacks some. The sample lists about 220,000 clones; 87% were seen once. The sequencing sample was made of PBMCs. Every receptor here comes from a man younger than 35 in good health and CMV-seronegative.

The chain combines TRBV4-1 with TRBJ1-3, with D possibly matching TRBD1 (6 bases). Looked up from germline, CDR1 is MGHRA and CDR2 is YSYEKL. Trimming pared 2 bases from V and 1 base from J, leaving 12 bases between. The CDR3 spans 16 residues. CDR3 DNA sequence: TGCGCCAGCAGCCAACAACAGGGACCTTCTGGAAACACCATATATTTT. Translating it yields CASSQQQGPSGNTIYF.

As DNA, the CDR3 is TGCGCCAGCAGCTTGTTAGGGTCTAGCGGGAGCAACGAGCAGTACTTC. Protein: CASSLLGSSGSNEQYF. The V gene is TRBV5-1, the J gene TRBJ2-7; 10 nucleotides line up with TRBD2. The V segment lost 1 base and the J segment 5 bases; nucleotides outside the gene matches: 9. The CDR3 spans 16 residues. The germline V gene encodes CDR1 SGHRS and CDR2 YFSETQ.

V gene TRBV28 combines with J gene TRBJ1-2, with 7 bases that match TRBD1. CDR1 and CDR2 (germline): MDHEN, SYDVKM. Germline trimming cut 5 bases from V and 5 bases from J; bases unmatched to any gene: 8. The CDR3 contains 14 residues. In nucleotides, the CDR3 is TGTGCCAGCAGTACAGGGACAGCGATATATGGCTACACCTTC. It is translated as CASSTGTAIYGYTF.

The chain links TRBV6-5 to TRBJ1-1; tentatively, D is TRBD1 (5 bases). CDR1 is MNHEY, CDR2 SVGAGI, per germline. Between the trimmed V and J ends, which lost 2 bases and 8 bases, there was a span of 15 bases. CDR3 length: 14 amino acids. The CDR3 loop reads CASSYTQGGLEAFF. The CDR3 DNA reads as TGTGCCAGCAGTTACACGCAGGGAGGTCTCGAAGCTTTCTTT.

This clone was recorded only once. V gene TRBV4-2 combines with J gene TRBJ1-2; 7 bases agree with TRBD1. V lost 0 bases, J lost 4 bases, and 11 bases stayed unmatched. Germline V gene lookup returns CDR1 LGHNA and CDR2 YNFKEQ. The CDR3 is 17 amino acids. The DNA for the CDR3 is TGTGCCAGCAGCCAAGATTTTAATGGGCAGGGGGGCTATGGCTACACCTTC. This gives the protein CASSQDFNGQGGYGYTF.

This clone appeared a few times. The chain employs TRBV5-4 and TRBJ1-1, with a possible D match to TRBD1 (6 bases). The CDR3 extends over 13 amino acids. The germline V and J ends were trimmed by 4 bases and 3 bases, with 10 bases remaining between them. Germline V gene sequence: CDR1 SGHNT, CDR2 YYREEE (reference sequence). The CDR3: CASSEQGDTEAFF. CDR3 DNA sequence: TGTGCCAGCAGCGAACAGGGAGACACTGAAGCTTTCTTT.

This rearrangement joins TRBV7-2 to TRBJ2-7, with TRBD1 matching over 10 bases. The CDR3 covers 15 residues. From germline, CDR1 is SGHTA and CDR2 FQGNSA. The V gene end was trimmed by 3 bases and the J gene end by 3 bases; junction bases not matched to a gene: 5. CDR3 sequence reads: CASSFSDRGDYEQYF. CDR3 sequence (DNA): TGTGCCAGCAGCTTCTCGGACAGGGGGGACTACGAGCAGTACTTC.

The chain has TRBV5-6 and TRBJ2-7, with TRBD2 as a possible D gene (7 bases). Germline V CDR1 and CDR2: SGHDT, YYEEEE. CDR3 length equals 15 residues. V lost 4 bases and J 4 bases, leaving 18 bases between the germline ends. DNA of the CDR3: TGTGCCAGCAGCCCCGGGGGGACACGGAATTACGAGCAGTACTTC. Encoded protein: CASSPGGTRNYEQYF.

CDR3 region: CASSPRGDEKLFF. CDR3 nucleotides: TGTGCCAGTAGTCCACGGGGGGATGAAAAACTGTTTTTT. The chain joins TRBV19 to TRBJ1-4, with D maybe TRBD1 (5 bases). The CDR3 length is 13 residues. Trimming took off 5 bases at V and 6 bases at J, with 10 bases between the two ends. CDR1 and CDR2 (germline): LNHDA, SQIVND (reference sequence).

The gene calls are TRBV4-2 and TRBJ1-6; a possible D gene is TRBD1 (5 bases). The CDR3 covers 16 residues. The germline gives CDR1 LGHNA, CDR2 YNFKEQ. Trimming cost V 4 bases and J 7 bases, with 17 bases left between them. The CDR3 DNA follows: TGTGCCAGCAGCCCAGAAGCGGGCAGGGCAAATTCACCCCTCCACTTT. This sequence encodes CASSPEAGRANSPLHF.

CDR3: CASSGPGQGSFEQYF. CDR3 nucleotides: TGTGCCAGCAGTGGGCCGGGACAGGGGAGTTTCGAGCAGTACTTC. The chain has TRBV6-1 and TRBJ2-7; 10 positions agree with TRBD1. The V gene's germline CDR1 is MNHNS and CDR2 SASEGT. V shed 4 bases, J shed 6 bases, and the junction held 9 bases outside the gene matches. There are 15 residues in the CDR3.

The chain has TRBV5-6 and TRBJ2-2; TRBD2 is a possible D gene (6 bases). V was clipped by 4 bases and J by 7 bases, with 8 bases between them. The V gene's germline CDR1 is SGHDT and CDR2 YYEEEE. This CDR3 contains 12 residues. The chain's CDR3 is CASSRAGGELFF. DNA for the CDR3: TGTGCCAGCAGCAGAGCGGGCGGGGAGCTGTTTTTT.

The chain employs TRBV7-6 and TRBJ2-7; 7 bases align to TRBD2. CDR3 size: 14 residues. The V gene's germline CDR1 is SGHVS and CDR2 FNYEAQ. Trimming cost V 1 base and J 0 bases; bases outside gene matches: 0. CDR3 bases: TGTGCCAGCAGCTTAGGGACTAGCTCCTACGAGCAGTACTTC. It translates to CASSLGTSSYEQYF.

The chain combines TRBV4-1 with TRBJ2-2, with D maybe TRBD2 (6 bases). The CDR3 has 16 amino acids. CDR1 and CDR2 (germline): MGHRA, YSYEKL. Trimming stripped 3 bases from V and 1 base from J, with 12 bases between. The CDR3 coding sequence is TGCGCCAGCAGCCACCCCGGAGGGATGAACACCGGGGAGCTGTTTTTT. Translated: CASSHPGGMNTGELFF.

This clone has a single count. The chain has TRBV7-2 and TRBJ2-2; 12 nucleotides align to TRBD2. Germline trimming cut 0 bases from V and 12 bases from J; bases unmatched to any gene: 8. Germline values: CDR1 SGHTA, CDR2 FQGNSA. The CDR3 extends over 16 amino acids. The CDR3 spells CASSLAWGTSGSKLFF. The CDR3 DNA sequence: TGTGCCAGCAGCTTAGCGTGGGGGACTAGCGGGTCCAAGCTGTTTTTT.

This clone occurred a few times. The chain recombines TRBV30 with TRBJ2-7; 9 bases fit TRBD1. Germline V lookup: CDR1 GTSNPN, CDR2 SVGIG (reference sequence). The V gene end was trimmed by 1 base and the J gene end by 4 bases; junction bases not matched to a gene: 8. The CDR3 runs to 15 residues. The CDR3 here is CAWSAGTGYLYEQYF. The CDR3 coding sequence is TGTGCCTGGAGTGCCGGGACAGGGTATCTGTACGAGCAGTACTTC.

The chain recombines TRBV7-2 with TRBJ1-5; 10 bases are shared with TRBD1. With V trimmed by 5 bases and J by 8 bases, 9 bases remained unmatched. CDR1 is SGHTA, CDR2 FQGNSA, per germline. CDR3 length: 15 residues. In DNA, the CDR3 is TGTGCCAGCAGCCTACGGACAGGGGGTGAGGAGCCCCAGCATTTT. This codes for CASSLRTGGEEPQHF. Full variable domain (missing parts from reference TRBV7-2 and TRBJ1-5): GAGVSQSPSNKVTEKGKDVELRCDPISGHTALYWYRQSLGQGLEFLIYFQGNSAPDKSGLPSDRFSAERTGGSVSTLTIQRTQQEDSAVYLCASSLRTGGEEPQHFGDGTRLSIL.

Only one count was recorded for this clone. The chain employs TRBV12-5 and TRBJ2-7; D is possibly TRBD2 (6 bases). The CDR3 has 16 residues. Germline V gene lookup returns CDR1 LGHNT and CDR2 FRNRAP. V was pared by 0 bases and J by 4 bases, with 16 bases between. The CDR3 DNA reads TGTGCTAGTGGTTTGGTACTAACGGGAGACTATTACGAGCAGTACTTC. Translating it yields CASGLVLTGDYYEQYF.

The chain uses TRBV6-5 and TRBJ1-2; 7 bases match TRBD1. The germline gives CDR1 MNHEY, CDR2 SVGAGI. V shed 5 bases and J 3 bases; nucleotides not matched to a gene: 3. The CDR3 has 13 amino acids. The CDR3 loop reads CASSRDSYYGYTF. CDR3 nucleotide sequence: TGTGCCAGCAGTCGGGACAGCTACTATGGCTACACCTTC.

The CDR3 protein is CASSLAGAPDTQYF. DNA of the CDR3: TGTGCCAGTTCCTTAGCGGGAGCCCCAGATACGCAGTATTTT. V gene TRBV27 combines with J gene TRBJ2-3, with TRBD2 matching 9 bases. The CDR3 loop spans 14 amino acids. Per germline, CDR1 MNHEY and CDR2 SMNVEV (reference sequence). V gave up 9 bases and J gave up 4 bases; unmatched junction bases: 8.

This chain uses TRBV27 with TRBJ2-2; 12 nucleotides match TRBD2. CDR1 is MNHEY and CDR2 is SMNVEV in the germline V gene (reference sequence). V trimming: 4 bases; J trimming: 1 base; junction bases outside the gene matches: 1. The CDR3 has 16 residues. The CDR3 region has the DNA TGTGCCAGCAGTTCACTAGCGGGGGGGAACACCGGGGAGCTGTTTTTT. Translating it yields CASSSLAGGNTGELFF.

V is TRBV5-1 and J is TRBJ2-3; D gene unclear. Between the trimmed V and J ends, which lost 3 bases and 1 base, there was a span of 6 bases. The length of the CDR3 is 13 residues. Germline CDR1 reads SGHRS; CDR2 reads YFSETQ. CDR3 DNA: TGCGCCAGCAGCTCCCGAGGCACAGATACGCAGTATTTT. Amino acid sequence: CASSSRGTDTQYF. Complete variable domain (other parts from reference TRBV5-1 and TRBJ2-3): KAGVTQTPRYLIKTRGQQVTLSCSPISGHRSVSWYQQTPGQGLQFLFEYFSETQRNKGNFPGRFSGRQFSNSRSEMNVSTLELGDSALYLCASSSRGTDTQYFGPGTRLTVL.

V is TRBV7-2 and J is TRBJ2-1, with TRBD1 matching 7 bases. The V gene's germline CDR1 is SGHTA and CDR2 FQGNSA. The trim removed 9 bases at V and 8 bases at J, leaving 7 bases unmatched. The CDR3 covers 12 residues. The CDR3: CASVTGLYEQFF. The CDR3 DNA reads TGTGCCAGTGTGACAGGGTTATATGAGCAGTTCTTC. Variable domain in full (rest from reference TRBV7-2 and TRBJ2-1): GAGVSQSPSNKVTEKGKDVELRCDPISGHTALYWYRQSLGQGLEFLIYFQGNSAPDKSGLPSDRFSAERTGGSVSTLTIQRTQQEDSAVYLCASVTGLYEQFFGPGTRLTVL.

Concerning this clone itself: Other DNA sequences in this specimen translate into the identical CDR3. The CDR3 nucleotides are TGTGCCAGCAGCCTTACATCTTCCTACGAGCAGTACTTC. It translates to CASSLTSSYEQYF. This chain joins TRBV7-9 and TRBJ2-7; D is unclear. Trimming cost V 5 bases and J 1 base, with 9 bases left between them. The germline gives CDR1 SEHNR, CDR2 FQNEAQ (reference sequence). The CDR3 is 13 amino acids.

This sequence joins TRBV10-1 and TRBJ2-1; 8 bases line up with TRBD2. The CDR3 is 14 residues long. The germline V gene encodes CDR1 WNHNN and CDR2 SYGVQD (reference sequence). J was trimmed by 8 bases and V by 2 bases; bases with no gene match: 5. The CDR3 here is CASSETGGPYEQFF. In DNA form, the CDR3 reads TGCGCCAGCAGTGAGACGGGAGGGCCCTATGAGCAGTTCTTC.

The CDR3 DNA sequence: TGTGCCAGCAGTGAACGGGGGATGGATGGCTACACCTTC. Protein product: CASSERGMDGYTF. The chain carries TRBV2 and TRBJ1-2; a weak D match, TRBD1 (5 bases). CDR1 and CDR2 (germline): SNHLY, FYNNEI. This CDR3 spans 13 amino acids. V lost 2 bases and J 6 bases, leaving 10 bases between the germline ends.

CDR3 in DNA: TGTGCCAGCAGCGAGATGTCATACACCGGGGAGCTGTTTTTT. Translated, it gives CASSEMSYTGELFF. This sequence joins TRBV7-6 and TRBJ2-2; D is ambiguous. The CDR3 has 14 amino acids. Per the germline V gene, CDR1 is SGHVS and CDR2 is FNYEAQ. V was cut by 5 bases and J by 3 bases, with 10 bases left in between.

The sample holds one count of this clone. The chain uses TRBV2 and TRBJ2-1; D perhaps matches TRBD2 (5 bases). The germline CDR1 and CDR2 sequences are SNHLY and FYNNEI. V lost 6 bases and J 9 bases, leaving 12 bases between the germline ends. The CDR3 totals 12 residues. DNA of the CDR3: TGTGCCAGCAGCCCAAATGGAGGTGAGCAGTTCTTC. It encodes CASSPNGGEQFF.

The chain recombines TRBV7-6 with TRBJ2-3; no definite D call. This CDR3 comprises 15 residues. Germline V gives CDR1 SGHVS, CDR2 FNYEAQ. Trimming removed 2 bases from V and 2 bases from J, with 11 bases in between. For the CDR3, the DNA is TGTGCCAGCAGCTTAAACGACTTGACCACAGATACGCAGTATTTT. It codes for CASSLNDLTTDTQYF.

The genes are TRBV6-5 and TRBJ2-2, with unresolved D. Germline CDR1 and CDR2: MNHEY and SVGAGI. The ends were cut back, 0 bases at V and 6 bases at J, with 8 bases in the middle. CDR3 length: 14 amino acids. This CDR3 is CASSYSQRSGELFF. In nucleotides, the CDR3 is TGTGCCAGCAGTTACTCGCAGAGGTCCGGGGAGCTGTTTTTT.